The T cell receptor (beta chain) under discussion was sequenced for a study of cytomegalovirus exposure and HLA in healthy donors. 60 Vbeta and 13 Jbeta primers were used in PCR. The method was immunoSEQ multiplex PCR; TCRdb's version includes in-frame clones alone and lacks a portion of them. The table lists approximately 140,000 clones, roughly 84% of them singletons. The CDR3 spans 13 residues. Germline loops: CDR1 MGHDK, CDR2 SYGVNS. Trimming removed 4 bases from V and 4 bases from J, with 11 bases in between. The rearrangement joins TRBV25-1 to TRBJ2-7; TRBD2 might be the D (7 bases). The specimen sequenced was PBMCs. This TCR was sampled from a girl aged 2-10 years in good health and CMV-seronegative. CDR3 residues: CASSGTRGYEQYF. The DNA of the CDR3 is TGTGCCAGCAGTGGGACTAGGGGGTACGAGCAGTACTTC.